Below, 7 T cell receptor beta chains from the same sample are listed, as sequenced in a study of blood T cell repertoires in COVID-19. Assay: immunoSEQ multiplex PCR; the TCRdb copy retains only in-frame clones and omits some. This table has around 94,000 clones, 85% appearing once. Specimen: peripheral blood. These TCRs come from a man aged 45-60 years with acute or convalescent COVID-19.

V is TRBV19 and J is TRBJ1-5, with a possible D match to TRBD1 (5 bases). V was cut by 7 bases and J by 6 bases, with 19 bases left in between. This CDR3 has 15 amino acids. Germline V gene data show CDR1 as LNHDA and CDR2 as SQIVND (reference sequence). The CDR3 is CASKMTLGQGQPQHF. The DNA for the CDR3 is TGTGCCAGTAAGATGACCCTAGGTCAGGGTCAGCCCCAGCATTTT.

The chain couples TRBV13 to TRBJ2-1; 11 nucleotides agree with TRBD2. Unmatched junction bases numbered 10, after V lost 3 bases and J lost 6 bases. CDR1 and CDR2 (germline): PRHDT, FYEKMQ (reference sequence). CDR3 length: 17 amino acids. CDR3 bases: TGTGCCAGCAGCTTGGGGACTAGCGGACCCCCATTCAATGAGCAGTTCTTC. Amino acid sequence: CASSLGTSGPPFNEQFF.

V is TRBV5-1 and J is TRBJ2-7, with D possibly being TRBD1 (7 bases). The CDR3 length is 15 residues. Trimming took off 4 bases at V and 0 bases at J, with 14 bases between the two ends. Germline V gene data show CDR1 as SGHRS and CDR2 as YFSETQ. The CDR3 DNA reads TGCGCCAGCAGCGGAGGGGACAGCCTCTCCTACGAGCAGTACTTC. Its protein is CASSGGDSLSYEQYF.

The V gene is TRBV4-2, the J gene TRBJ2-1; possible D gene TRBD2, 6 bases. Germline V gene data show CDR1 as LGHNA and CDR2 as YNFKEQ. The CDR3 is 14 amino acids. V lost 0 bases and J 7 bases, leaving 10 bases between the germline ends. The CDR3 DNA reads as TGTGCCAGCAGCCAAGATACCGGGAGTAATGAGCAGTTCTTC. Its translation: CASSQDTGSNEQFF.

The CDR3 sequence: CASSLFGGGLDTQYF. CDR3 DNA: TGTGCCAGCAGCTTATTTGGGGGAGGGTTAGATACGCAGTATTTT. The rearrangement uses TRBV7-2 and TRBJ2-3; 7 bases match TRBD2. Germline lookup yields CDR1 SGHTA and CDR2 FQGNSA. The CDR3 totals 15 residues. V dropped 2 bases and J dropped 5; count of bases not matched to a gene: 7.

The chain recombines TRBV5-1 with TRBJ2-7; 12 bases align to TRBD1. The J segment lost 5 bases and the V segment lost 4 bases, leaving 4 bases of the junction unmatched. CDR1 is SGHRS, CDR2 YFSETQ, per germline. The CDR3 covers 14 residues. The CDR3 loop is CASSPGTGGDEQYF. In DNA, the CDR3 is TGCGCCAGCAGCCCCGGGACAGGGGGCGACGAGCAGTACTTC.

This clone was detected a few times. The chain links TRBV21-1 to TRBJ1-6; the DNA was not compared with TRBD1, the D call given in the table. TRBV21-1 is flagged as a pseudogene. The CDR3 contains 14 residues. CDR3 sequence reads: CASSKVAGKGPLHF. The CDR3 region has the DNA TGTGCCAGCAGCAAAGTCGCAGGGAAGGGTCCCCTCCACTTT.